The source of this TCR beta chain is a study of blood T cell repertoires in COVID-19. Study background: Samples taken during acute and convalescent COVID-19 were collected in the United States, Italy and Spain. Sample material is recorded as cDNA or gDNA derived from T cells, B-cell-depleted T cells, or PBMCs.

Authors' analysis steps: Amplification with reference gene primers provided the estimates of nucleated cell counts. The method was immunoSEQ multiplex PCR; TCRdb's version includes in-frame clones alone and lacks a portion of them. V and J calls and clone size come straight from that table; D and trimming were deduced from the DNA. In the table there are about 250,000 clones, around 88% of which are singletons. V lost 6 bases and J lost 8, with 11 bases in between. CDR1 is SNHLY, CDR2 FYNNEI, per germline. This CDR3 region has 12 residues. Patients in Seattle were enrolled during active infection, then followed longitudinally.

The sequencing sample was made of peripheral blood. V usage is TRBV2 and J usage is TRBJ2-1, with a possible D match to TRBD1 (6 bases). This TCR derives from a woman aged 25-40 years with COVID-19, enrolled during active disease. The CDR3 coding sequence is TGTGCCAGCAGGGGGGCGGGCGATGAGCAGTTCTTC. Its translation is CASRGAGDEQFF. The full variable domain, with the rest looked up from reference TRBV2 and TRBJ2-1, is EPEVTQTPSHQVTQMGQEVILRCVPISNHLYFYWYRQILGQKVEFLVSFYNNEISEKSEIFDDQFSVERPDGSNFTLKIRSTKLEDSAMYFCASRGAGDEQFFGPGTRLTVL.